A single sample gave rise to the 22 T cell receptor beta chains below, sequenced in a study of blood T cell repertoires in COVID-19 (dated by TCRdb to about 2020). Receptor amplification or capture employed the immunoSEQ multiplex PCR assay. This is the immuneACCESS table as TCRdb keeps it, with only in-frame sequences that have V and J called. A part of the clones is gone; compared with another copy, unresolved V genes explain less than half, and the rest is unexplained. Counted in this sample were roughly 190,000 clones; around 84% of them appeared once. Under 15% of the sample goes to the ten largest clones. Material for sequencing was peripheral blood. These receptors were obtained from a man in his thirties or forties with active or convalescent COVID-19.

V is TRBV5-1 and J is TRBJ2-1; D is uncertain. CDR1 is SGHRS, CDR2 YFSETQ, per germline. With 0 bases removed from V and 0 bases from J, the gap between germline ends came to 4 bases. CDR3 length equals 14 residues. CDR3: CASSLASSYNEQFF. The CDR3 nucleotides read TGCGCCAGCAGCTTGGCCAGCTCCTACAATGAGCAGTTCTTC. Full variable domain (missing parts from reference TRBV5-1 and TRBJ2-1): KAGVTQTPRYLIKTRGQQVTLSCSPISGHRSVSWYQQTPGQGLQFLFEYFSETQRNKGNFPGRFSGRQFSNSRSEMNVSTLELGDSALYLCASSLASSYNEQFFGPGTRLTVL.

This chain joins TRBV18 and TRBJ2-3; TRBD2 is a possible D gene (6 bases). V gave up 0 bases and J gave up 0 bases, with 10 bases separating them. The CDR3 covers 16 residues. The germline V gene has CDR1 KGHSH and CDR2 LQKENI. CDR3 in amino acids: CASSPPLAASTDTQYF. For the CDR3, the DNA is TGTGCCAGCTCACCACCTTTAGCGGCTAGCACAGATACGCAGTATTTT.

The gene calls are TRBV11-2 and TRBJ2-2; the D gene is possibly TRBD2 (5 bases). Germline CDR1 SGHAT, CDR2 FQNNGV. CDR3 size: 16 residues. V was shortened by 5 bases and J by 2 bases, with 15 bases between the two germline ends. CDR3 loop: CASSRARGSNTGELFF. The DNA for the CDR3 is TGTGCCAGCAGCCGGGCCAGAGGGTCAAACACCGGGGAGCTGTTTTTT.

The rearrangement uses TRBV5-4 and TRBJ1-1; TRBD1 is a possible D gene (5 bases). The CDR3 runs to 14 residues. With 4 bases removed from V and 1 base from J, the gap between germline ends came to 11 bases. Germline assignment: CDR1 SGHNT and CDR2 YYREEE (reference sequence). The CDR3 protein is CASSIGHGNTEAFF. The CDR3 DNA is TGTGCCAGCAGCATAGGACACGGGAACACTGAAGCTTTCTTT.

A single count supports this clone. CDR3 nucleotide sequence: TGTGCCTGGAGTCCTGGACAAGTAGTCTCCTATAATTCACCCCTCCACTTT. It codes for CAWSPGQVVSYNSPLHF. The chain links TRBV30 to TRBJ1-6; perhaps TRBD1 as D (5 bases). Trimming pared 2 bases from V and 0 bases from J, leaving 14 bases between. The CDR3 has 17 amino acids. The germline gives CDR1 GTSNPN, CDR2 SVGIG (reference sequence).

V usage is TRBV7-9 and J usage is TRBJ2-1; 8 bases line up with TRBD1. Germline V lookup: CDR1 SEHNR, CDR2 FQNEAQ (reference sequence). With 4 bases clipped from V and 2 bases from J, the junction kept 16 bases outside the gene matches. This CDR3 spans 19 amino acids. The CDR3 DNA reads TGTGCCAGCAGCTCAACTTCAGGGGGCGATTATATAACCTACAATGAGCAGTTCTTC. This gives the protein CASSSTSGGDYITYNEQFF.

The chain combines TRBV4-1 with TRBJ1-3; 9 bases are shared with TRBD1. The length of the CDR3 is 19 residues. V dropped 0 bases and J dropped 0; count of bases not matched to a gene: 9. Looked up from germline, CDR1 is MGHRA and CDR2 is YSYEKL. The CDR3 here is CASSQEGDRVLSSGNTIYF. The CDR3 region has the DNA TGCGCCAGCAGCCAAGAAGGGGACAGGGTCCTTTCCTCTGGAAACACCATATATTTT.

The chain employs TRBV15 and TRBJ1-6; no definite D call. Trimming took off 1 base at V and 9 bases at J, with 4 bases between the two ends. Germline V lookup: CDR1 LNHNV, CDR2 YYDKDF (reference sequence). The CDR3 runs 12 residues. CDR3 nucleotides: TGTGCCACCAGCAGAGTGAGTTCACCCCTCCACTTT. Its protein is CATSRVSSPLHF. The whole variable domain, filled in from reference TRBV15 and TRBJ1-6, reads DAMVIQNPRYQVTQFGKPVTLSCSQTLNHNVMYWYQQKSSQAPKLLFHYYDKDFNNEADTPDNFQSRRPNTSFCFLDIRSPGLGDTAMYLCATSRVSSPLHFGNGTRLTVT.

The chain employs TRBV5-4 and TRBJ1-1, with D possibly being TRBD1 (6 bases). The germline V and J ends were trimmed by 4 bases and 7 bases, with 20 bases remaining between them. Germline lookup yields CDR1 SGHNT and CDR2 YYREEE (reference sequence). The CDR3 has 15 amino acids. CDR3 protein: CASSPWTAGKGEAFF. DNA for the CDR3: TGTGCCAGCAGCCCTTGGACAGCTGGCAAGGGTGAAGCTTTCTTT. Combining the CDR3 with reference TRBV5-4 and TRBJ1-1 gives the whole variable domain ETGVTQSPTHLIKTRGQQVTLRCSSQSGHNTVSWYQQALGQGPQFIFQYYREEENGRGNFPPRFSGLQFPNYSSELNVNALELDDSALYLCASSPWTAGKGEAFFGQGTRLTVV.

The rearrangement uses TRBV7-6 and TRBJ1-1; 8 bases fit TRBD1. The V and J ends lost 4 bases and 4 bases, in that order; junction bases with no gene match: 8. This CDR3 has 15 amino acids. Germline CDR1 and CDR2: SGHVS and FNYEAQ. CDR3 protein: CASSSPGGESTEAFF. The DNA of the CDR3 is TGTGCCAGCAGCTCTCCAGGGGGCGAGAGCACTGAAGCTTTCTTT.

In its sample, this clone was seen once. This chain uses TRBV28 with TRBJ1-3; D might be TRBD1 (6 bases). Germline V gene sequence: CDR1 MDHEN, CDR2 SYDVKM. The V gene lost 5 bases and the J gene lost 3 bases, with 14 bases spanning the gap. This CDR3 has 15 amino acids. The DNA of the CDR3 is TGTGCCAGCAGTAGAAGGCAGGGGAATGGAAACACCATATATTTT. Its protein product is CASSRRQGNGNTIYF.

The chain links TRBV2 to TRBJ1-4, with D hard to call. CDR1 is SNHLY, CDR2 FYNNEI, per germline. The CDR3 runs 16 residues. Trimming cost V 0 bases and J 8 bases, with 16 bases left between them. The DNA for the CDR3 is TGTGCCAGCAGTGAAGCGGTCGGTTTCAGCGGCGAAAAACTGTTTTTT. Translation: CASSEAVGFSGEKLFF.

This chain links TRBV10-1 with TRBJ1-3; unclear D gene. This CDR3 region has 14 residues. The ends were cut back, 6 bases at V and 0 bases at J, with 9 bases in the middle. Germline assignment: CDR1 WNHNN and CDR2 SYGVQD (reference sequence). The CDR3 sequence: CASSDTSSGNTIYF. Written as DNA, the CDR3 is TGCGCCAGCAGCGACACGAGCTCTGGAAACACCATATATTTT.

The chain links TRBV19 to TRBJ1-5; no reliable D call. Trimming pared 9 bases from V and 1 base from J, leaving 16 bases between. CDR3 size: 15 residues. Germline CDR1 and CDR2: LNHDA and SQIVND (reference sequence). The CDR3 bases are TGTGCCAGCAGCGGGATGTTTGGGAGCAATCAGCCCCAGCATTTT. The encoded protein is CASSGMFGSNQPQHF.

This chain connects TRBV5-6 to TRBJ1-1, with no clear D. This CDR3 is built from 15 residues. Germline values: CDR1 SGHDT, CDR2 YYEEEE. Trimming stripped 4 bases from V and 5 bases from J, with 18 bases between. The CDR3 DNA sequence: TGTGCCAGCAGCACCACAAGCGATCGATGGACTGAAGCTTTCTTT. Its translation: CASSTTSDRWTEAFF. Together with reference TRBV5-6 and TRBJ1-1, the CDR3 gives the full variable domain: DAGVTQSPTHLIKTRGQQVTLRCSPKSGHDTVSWYQQALGQGPQFIFQYYEEEERQRGNFPDRFSGHQFPNYSSELNVNALLLGDSALYLCASSTTSDRWTEAFFGQGTRLTVV.

The J gene is TRBJ1-2, the V gene TRBV7-2; D may be TRBD1 (5 bases). This CDR3 is 14 amino acids long. The germline gives CDR1 SGHTA, CDR2 FQGNSA. The V gene lost 1 base and the J gene lost 5 bases, with 11 bases spanning the gap. The CDR3 DNA reads as TGTGCCAGCAGCTTAGGGAAGGGGAAGTATGGCTACACCTTC. Translating it yields CASSLGKGKYGYTF.

The V gene is TRBV5-1, the J gene TRBJ2-5, with D possibly being TRBD2 (7 bases). The CDR3 consists of 13 residues. The germline gives CDR1 SGHRS, CDR2 YFSETQ. Trimming stripped 5 bases from V and 4 bases from J, with 12 bases between. CDR3 sequence: CASREGGRETQYF. The CDR3 nucleotides read TGCGCCAGCAGGGAGGGGGGGAGAGAGACCCAGTACTTC.

This clone was observed a handful of times. This chain connects TRBV18 to TRBJ2-1, with 7 bases that match TRBD1. Germline lookup yields CDR1 KGHSH and CDR2 LQKENI. Trimming took 4 bases from V and 9 from J; bases not matched to a gene: 6. This CDR3 spans 13 amino acids. CDR3 protein: CASSQNTGAEQFF. The CDR3, as DNA: TGTGCCAGCTCACAGAACACAGGGGCTGAGCAGTTCTTC.

The chain employs TRBV30 and TRBJ1-1; D possibly corresponds to TRBD1 (5 bases). From germline, CDR1 is GTSNPN and CDR2 SVGIG (reference sequence). V dropped 0 bases and J dropped 5 bases, with 13 bases sitting between them. CDR3 size: 14 residues. CDR3 in DNA: TGTGCCTGGAGTGTACGGGGGTTGGGAACTGAAGCTTTCTTT. Amino acid sequence: CAWSVRGLGTEAFF.

The V call is TRBV7-2, the J call TRBJ1-2; D possibly corresponds to TRBD1 (6 bases). Germline V CDR1 and CDR2: SGHTA, FQGNSA. This CDR3 is built from 13 residues. With 3 bases removed from V and 6 bases from J, the gap between germline ends came to 11 bases. Here the CDR3 reads CASSFTGTNGYTF. The CDR3 region has the DNA TGTGCCAGCAGCTTTACCGGGACAAATGGCTACACCTTC.

This clone came up a few times. The chain uses TRBV7-9 and TRBJ1-1, with unresolved D. Trimming stripped 5 bases from V and 1 base from J, with 8 bases between. Germline V gene lookup returns CDR1 SEHNR and CDR2 FQNEAQ (reference sequence). The CDR3 runs 13 residues. The CDR3 loop is CASSVSRNTEAFF. CDR3 in DNA: TGTGCCAGCAGCGTGAGTAGGAACACTGAAGCTTTCTTT.

The chain joins TRBV4-3 to TRBJ1-6; D not certain. Germline CDR1 and CDR2: LGHNA and YSLEER. V was cut by 0 bases and J by 6 bases, with 9 bases left in between. The CDR3 runs 15 residues. The CDR3 here is CASSQDRVLNSPLHF. The CDR3 DNA reads TGCGCCAGCAGCCAAGATCGGGTGCTTAATTCACCCCTCCACTTT.